Sequencing of this TCR beta chain was carried out in a study of blood T cell repertoires in COVID-19. In the study overall: Acute-phase and convalescent COVID-19 samples originated in the United States, Italy and Spain. T cells, B-cell-depleted T cells, or PBMCs provided the cDNA or gDNA that served as material.

The CDR3 loop spans 12 amino acids. The V gene lost 5 bases and the J gene lost 9 bases, with 11 bases spanning the gap. Germline V gene lookup returns CDR1 SGHTA and CDR2 FQGNSA. Methods used by the authors: Estimates of nucleated cell counts were drawn from the amplification of reference gene primers. Clones were read by immunoSEQ multiplex PCR, and TCRdb kept only the in-frame ones, dropping some. V, J and clone size reflect that table, while D and trimming were determined from the DNA. This table holds some 50,000 clones, about 88% found once. The rearrangement links TRBV7-2 to TRBJ2-1; D not certain. The TCR originated in a man between 60 and 75 years old with acute or convalescent COVID-19. Sample: peripheral blood. This CDR3 is CASSQSRREQFF. CDR3 coding DNA: TGTGCCAGCAGCCAATCTAGGCGTGAGCAGTTCTTC.